The clone carrying this T cell receptor beta chain was counted ten times or more. Construction of the TCRbeta library involved unique molecular identifiers. MiXCR, applied by TCRdb to the PCR reads, yields one record per CDR3 protein. This sample has more than 90,000 distinct CDR3 sequences, with more than 7% found just once. The V gene's germline CDR1 is DFQATT and CDR2 SNEGSKA (reference sequence). The V gene lost 6 bases and the J gene lost 6 bases, with 15 bases spanning the gap. The CDR3 covers 12 residues. This entry comes from a study of T-cell reconstitution after alpha-beta-depleted transplantation in children.

The chain uses TRBV20-1 and TRBJ2-7; D call uncertain. The starting material was PBMCs from the stem cell graft donor, obtained from the stem cell graft. The TCR originated in a human donor who donated a stem cell graft to a child with congenital amegakaryocytic thrombocytopenia. CDR3 nucleotide sequence: TGCAGTGCCTCGCGAGCCCTCGCCGAGCAGTACTTC. It translates to CSASRALAEQYF.